Listed here are 25 T cell receptor beta chains from one sample, sequenced in a study of T cells in Graves' hyperthyroidism and ophthalmopathy. TCR beta CDR3 regions were amplified from RNA. An initial round of RT-PCR targeting the TCR CDR3 relied on the HTBI primer set. TCRdb called the multiplex PCR reads again in MiXCR, with one record for every CDR3 protein. This sample has 500,000 to 650,000 distinct CDR3 sequences; 14% occur once, and the top ten carry roughly an eighth. Input material: blood. These receptors came from a woman in her fifties or sixties with Graves' ophthalmopathy.

This clonotype was seen ten or more times. The chain carries TRBV7-9 and TRBJ1-1; 7 nucleotides match TRBD1. The CDR3 sequence is 13 residues long. The V segment lost 5 bases and the J segment 0 bases; nucleotides outside the gene matches: 0. Germline V gene data show CDR1 as SEHNR and CDR2 as FQNEAQ (reference sequence). The CDR3 sequence: CASSGQVNTEAFF. CDR3 nucleotide sequence: TGTGCCAGCAGCGGACAGGTGAACACTGAAGCTTTCTTT.

This clonotype was observed a handful of times. The J gene is TRBJ2-1, the V gene TRBV20-1, with TRBD2 matching 8 bases. CDR1 and CDR2 from the germline V gene are DFQATT and SNEGSKA (reference sequence). V was pared by 2 bases and J by 9 bases, with 9 bases of the junction left unmatched. This CDR3 is built from 14 residues. The CDR3 loop is CSARINGGRSEQFF. The CDR3 DNA reads TGCAGTGCTAGAATTAATGGCGGGAGGTCTGAGCAGTTCTTC.

Points on this clonotype: Germline is not matched at one junction end, which may reflect a read error. The rearrangement links TRBV5-1 to TRBJ2-7; D gene ambiguous. Germline loops: CDR1 SGHRS, CDR2 YFSETQ. This CDR3 comprises 13 residues. DNA for the CDR3: TGCACCAGCAGCTTGGGTCAGTTTTACGAGCAGTACTTC. This translates into CTSSLGQFYEQYF.

This clonotype was recorded at least ten times. This chain uses TRBV30 with TRBJ2-7; TRBD2 agrees at 10 bases. V was clipped by 3 bases and J by 4 bases; unmatched bases: 3. This CDR3 spans 13 amino acids. Germline assignment: CDR1 GTSNPN and CDR2 SVGIG (reference sequence). The DNA for the CDR3 is TGTGCCTGGAGCGCACTAGCGGGGTACGAGCAGTACTTC. The encoded protein is CAWSALAGYEQYF.

The chain uses TRBV19 and TRBJ2-1; D is possibly TRBD1 or TRBD2 (5 bases each). Germline assignment: CDR1 LNHDA and CDR2 SQIVND (reference sequence). Trimming shortened V by 6 bases and J by 0 bases, and 15 bases separated the two germline ends. The CDR3 has 16 amino acids. DNA of the CDR3: TGTGCCAGTAGGGCAATAGGGACCGTCTCCTACAATGAGCAGTTCTTC. This gives the protein CASRAIGTVSYNEQFF.

The table lists this clonotype with many counts. The chain carries TRBV6-1 and TRBJ2-2; 9 bases map to TRBD2. Losses at the gene ends were 4 bases for V and 4 bases for J; bases not matched to a gene: 13. This CDR3 contains 18 residues. Germline CDR1 is MNHNS and CDR2 is SASEGT. The CDR3 bases are TGTGCCAGCAGTGGTGGGACTAGCATCCAATGGGGCACCGGGGAGCTGTTTTTT. Translating gives CASSGGTSIQWGTGELFF.

Ten or more counts support this clonotype. The gene calls are TRBV7-8 and TRBJ2-7; tentatively, D is TRBD2 (5 bases). The CDR3 runs to 15 residues. Germline V gives CDR1 SGHVS, CDR2 FQNEAQ. Trimming cost V 2 bases and J 2 bases, with 13 bases left between them. The CDR3 DNA reads TGTGCCAGCAGCTTAAACCGGGATCCCACCTACGAGCAGTACTTC. Translating it yields CASSLNRDPTYEQYF. Full variable domain (missing parts from reference TRBV7-8 and TRBJ2-7): GAGVSQSPRYKVAKRGQDVALRCDPISGHVSLFWYQQALGQGPEFLTYFQNEAQLDKSGLPSDRFFAERPEGSVSTLKIQRTQQEDSAVYLCASSLNRDPTYEQYFGPGTRLTVT.

This clonotype was picked up a small number of times. The gene calls are TRBV14 and TRBJ2-1, with D possibly being TRBD1 (7 bases). CDR1 SGHDN and CDR2 FVKESK come from the germline V gene. Trimming shortened V by 2 bases and J by 5 bases, and 16 bases separated the two germline ends. The CDR3 totals 16 residues. Here the CDR3 DNA reads TGTGCCAGCAGCCAACCTTCGGGGGACAGTAACAATGAGCAGTTCTTC. Translating it yields CASSQPSGDSNNEQFF.

The table lists this clonotype with many counts. The chain is built from TRBV20-1 and TRBJ2-7; D is undetermined. Germline loops: CDR1 DFQATT, CDR2 SNEGSKA (reference sequence). Trimming cost V 1 base and J 5 bases, with 18 bases left between them. The CDR3 is made up of 15 amino acids. The CDR3 loop is CSARVFSPSIDEQYF. CDR3 DNA: TGCAGTGCTAGAGTCTTTTCTCCCTCCATCGACGAGCAGTACTTC.

This chain connects TRBV6-2 or TRBV6-3 to TRBJ2-2; tentative D call: TRBD1 (6 bases). The CDR3 has 14 amino acids. Germline V gene lookup returns CDR1 MNHEY and CDR2 SVGEGT. V was trimmed by 7 bases and J by 6 bases, leaving 15 bases between them. CDR3 bases: TGTGCCAGCATTAACAGGGTTTTCGCCGGGGAGCTGTTTTTT. It yields the protein CASINRVFAGELFF.

As concerns this clonotype: This likely comes from a read error, as the CDR3 has no conserved phenylalanine or tryptophan at its end. No DNA is shown, since the ends of the CDR3 on it are uncertain; the CDR3 is the one TCRdb lists. V and J are TRBV28 and TRBJ2-4; the table's D call, TRBD2, has no DNA check behind it. Germline CDR1 and CDR2: MDHEN and SYDVKM. The CDR3 is 13 residues long, ends included. CDR3 amino acids: CASSAPGLAALSL.

At least ten counts were recorded for this clonotype. The chain uses TRBV12-3 or TRBV12-4 and TRBJ2-7, with D possibly being TRBD1 (5 bases). The CDR3 length is 14 residues. V lost 7 bases and J 0 bases, leaving 13 bases between the germline ends. CDR3 loop: CASTAQASSYEQYF. The CDR3 nucleotides are TGTGCCAGCACCGCACAGGCGAGCTCCTACGAGCAGTACTTC.

The V gene is TRBV20-1, the J gene TRBJ2-5, with TRBD1 matching over 10 bases. V trimming: 3 bases; J trimming: 2 bases; junction bases outside the gene matches: 3. The CDR3 runs 14 residues. CDR1 and CDR2 from the germline V gene are DFQATT and SNEGSKA (reference sequence). In nucleotides, the CDR3 is TGCAGTGCTAGTGCGGGACAGGGGCAAGAGACCCAGTACTTC. It is translated as CSASAGQGQETQYF.

The rearrangement joins TRBV30 to TRBJ2-7; no definite D call. Trimming removed 0 bases at V and 4 bases at J, with 13 bases between. The CDR3 consists of 14 residues. Germline CDR1 GTSNPN, CDR2 SVGIG (reference sequence). The DNA for the CDR3 is TGTGCCTGGAGTGTACTATTAGGGTCTTACGAGCAGTACTTC. Translating gives CAWSVLLGSYEQYF.

The DNA for the CDR3 is TGTGCCAGCAGCCCCCATATTCTAGCGGGAAGCTCCTACAATGAGCAGTTCTTC. It translates to CASSPHILAGSSYNEQFF. V is TRBV14 and J is TRBJ2-1; 9 nucleotides agree with TRBD2. CDR3 length: 18 residues. After removal of 4 bases from V and 0 bases from J, the junction contained 10 bases not matched to a gene. Germline loops: CDR1 SGHDN, CDR2 FVKESK.

There are many counts of this clonotype. The CDR3 sequence: CASRDRVRGWEQFF. CDR3 DNA: TGTGCCAGCAGGGACAGGGTCCGAGGTTGGGAGCAGTTCTTC. The V gene is TRBV27, the J gene TRBJ2-1; TRBD1 matches 8 bases. Trimming cost V 6 bases and J 10 bases; bases outside gene matches: 11. Germline V gene lookup returns CDR1 MNHEY and CDR2 SMNVEV (reference sequence). The length of the CDR3 is 14 residues.

The rearrangement joins TRBV27 to TRBJ1-1; possible D gene TRBD1, 6 bases. CDR1 and CDR2 (germline): MNHEY, SMNVEV (reference sequence). The CDR3 is 14 residues long. V lost 6 bases and J 6 bases, leaving 17 bases between the germline ends. This CDR3 is CASSREGGAAEAFF. The CDR3 DNA follows: TGTGCCAGCAGCCGAGAGGGGGGCGCGGCTGAAGCTTTCTTT.

The gene calls are TRBV19 and TRBJ1-1; TRBD1 is a possible D gene (5 bases). V gave up 7 bases and J gave up 8 bases, with 20 bases separating them. This CDR3 is 14 amino acids long. Per germline, CDR1 LNHDA and CDR2 SQIVND (reference sequence). CDR3: CASNIVGLSLEAFF. The CDR3 DNA reads as TGTGCCAGTAATATCGTGGGACTGAGCCTCGAAGCTTTCTTT. The entire variable domain, with the rest obtained from reference TRBV19 and TRBJ1-1, is as follows: DGGITQSPKYLFRKEGQNVTLSCEQNLNHDAMYWYRQDPGQGLRLIYYSQIVNDFQKGDIAEGYSVSREKKESFPLTVTSAQKNPTAFYLCASNIVGLSLEAFFGQGTRLTVV.

The chain joins TRBV11-2 to TRBJ2-3; TRBD2 aligns across 10 bases. CDR3 length: 16 residues. Germline V CDR1 and CDR2: SGHAT, FQNNGV. Unmatched junction bases numbered 5, after V lost 1 base and J lost 4 bases. This chain's CDR3 is CASSLGASGSSDTQYF. CDR3 bases: TGTGCCAGCAGCTTAGGGGCTAGCGGGAGTTCAGATACGCAGTATTTT.

This clonotype was observed at least ten times. This rearrangement joins TRBV7-2 to TRBJ1-1, with unresolved D. The CDR3 loop spans 13 amino acids. Trimming took off 4 bases at V and 1 base at J, with 7 bases between the two ends. CDR1 is SGHTA, CDR2 FQGNSA, per germline. The CDR3 here is CASSSRGNTEAFF. The CDR3 region has the DNA TGTGCCAGCAGCTCGAGAGGGAACACTGAAGCTTTCTTT.

There are a few counts of this clonotype. The V gene is TRBV20-1, the J gene TRBJ2-7; 7 positions agree with TRBD2. Germline CDR1 is DFQATT and CDR2 is SNEGSKA (reference sequence). Germline trimming cut 3 bases from V and 2 bases from J; bases unmatched to any gene: 7. This CDR3 region has 14 residues. The CDR3 nucleotides are TGCAGTGCTAGTCCGCAGGCGGGGGCCTACGAGCAGTACTTC. This translates into CSASPQAGAYEQYF.

This sequence joins TRBV7-2 and TRBJ2-7, with TRBD1 identical over 9 bases. Germline assignment: CDR1 SGHTA and CDR2 FQGNSA. The junction had 8 bases not matched to a gene; V was cut back by 5 bases and J by 3 bases. The CDR3 contains 15 residues. The CDR3 protein is CASSPRRDRVYEQYF. The CDR3 region has the DNA TGTGCCAGCAGCCCCCGCCGGGACAGGGTCTACGAGCAGTACTTC.

The chain joins TRBV14 to TRBJ2-3; 10 bases fit TRBD2. Germline V gene sequence: CDR1 SGHDN, CDR2 FVKESK. V shed 6 bases and J 5 bases; nucleotides not matched to a gene: 23. The CDR3 has 20 amino acids. The DNA of the CDR3 is TGTGCCAGCAGAGGAAGACCCCTAGCGGGAGTTGGAGGGGCAGGAGATACGCAGTATTTT. Translated, it gives CASRGRPLAGVGGAGDTQYF.

This clonotype was picked up many times. This chain uses TRBV12-3 or TRBV12-4 with TRBJ2-7; D is unresolved. CDR3 length equals 14 residues. The V end lost 5 bases, the J end lost 2 bases, and 13 bases lay between the germline ends. DNA for the CDR3: TGTGCCAGCAGTCCCCTGGCAGACACCTACGAGCAGTACTTC. It yields the protein CASSPLADTYEQYF.

This clonotype was recorded many times. This chain links TRBV28 with TRBJ2-1, with 7 bases fitting TRBD2. The J segment lost 7 bases and the V segment lost 1 base, leaving 7 bases of the junction unmatched. Germline CDR1 is MDHEN and CDR2 is SYDVKM. CDR3 length: 15 amino acids. CDR3 coding DNA: TGTGCCAGCAGTTTATATGGCGGGAGCTGGAATGAGCAGTTCTTC. Its protein product is CASSLYGGSWNEQFF.